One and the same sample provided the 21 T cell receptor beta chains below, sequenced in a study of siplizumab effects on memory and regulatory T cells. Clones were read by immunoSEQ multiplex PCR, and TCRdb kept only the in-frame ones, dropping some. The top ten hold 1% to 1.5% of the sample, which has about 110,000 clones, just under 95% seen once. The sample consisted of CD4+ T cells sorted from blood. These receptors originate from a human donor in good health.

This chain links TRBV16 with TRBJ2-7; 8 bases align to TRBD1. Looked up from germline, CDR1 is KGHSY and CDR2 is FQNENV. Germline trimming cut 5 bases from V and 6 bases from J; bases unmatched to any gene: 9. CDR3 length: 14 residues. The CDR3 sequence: CASSETQGVSEQYF. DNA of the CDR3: TGTGCCAGCAGCGAGACACAGGGGGTGAGCGAGCAGTACTTC. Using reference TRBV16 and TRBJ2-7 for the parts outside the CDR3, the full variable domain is GEEVAQTPKHLVRGEGQKAKLYCAPIKGHSYVFWYQQVLKNEFKFLISFQNENVFDETGMPKERFSAKCLPNSPCSLEIQATKLEDSAVYFCASSETQGVSEQYFGPGTRLTVT.

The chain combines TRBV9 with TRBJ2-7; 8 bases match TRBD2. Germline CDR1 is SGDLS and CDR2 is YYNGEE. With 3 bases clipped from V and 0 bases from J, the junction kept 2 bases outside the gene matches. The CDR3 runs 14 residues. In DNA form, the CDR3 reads TGTGCCAGCAGCGATAGCGGGGTCTCCTACGAGCAGTACTTC. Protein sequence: CASSDSGVSYEQYF.

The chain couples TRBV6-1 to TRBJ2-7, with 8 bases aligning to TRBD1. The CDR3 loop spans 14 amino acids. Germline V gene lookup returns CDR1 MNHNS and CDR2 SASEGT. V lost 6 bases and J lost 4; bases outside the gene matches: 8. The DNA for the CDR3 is TGTGCCAGCAGATGGGACAGGATACCTTACGAGCAGTACTTC. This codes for CASRWDRIPYEQYF.

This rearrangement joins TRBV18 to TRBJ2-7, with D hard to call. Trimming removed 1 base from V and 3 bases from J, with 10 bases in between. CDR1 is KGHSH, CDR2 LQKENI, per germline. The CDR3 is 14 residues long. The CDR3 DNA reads TGTGCCAGCTCACCACAGACACAAAACTACGAGCAGTACTTC. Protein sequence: CASSPQTQNYEQYF. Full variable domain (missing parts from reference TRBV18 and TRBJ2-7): NAGVMQNPRHLVRRRGQEARLRCSPMKGHSHVYWYRQLPEEGLKFMVYLQKENIIDESGMPKERFSAEFPKEGPSILRIQQVVRGDSAAYFCASSPQTQNYEQYFGPGTRLTVT.

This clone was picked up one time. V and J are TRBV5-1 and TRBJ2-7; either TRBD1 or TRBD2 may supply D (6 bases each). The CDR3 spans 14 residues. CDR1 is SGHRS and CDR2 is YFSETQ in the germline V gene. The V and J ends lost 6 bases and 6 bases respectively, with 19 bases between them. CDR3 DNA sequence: TGCGCCAGCACCCCTGGGGGGCGGTCGGGCGAGCAGTACTTC. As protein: CASTPGGRSGEQYF.

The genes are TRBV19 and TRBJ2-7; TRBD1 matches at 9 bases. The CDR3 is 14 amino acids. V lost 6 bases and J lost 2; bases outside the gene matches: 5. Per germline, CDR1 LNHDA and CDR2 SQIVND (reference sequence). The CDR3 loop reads CASSRTGVAYEQYF. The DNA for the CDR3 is TGTGCCAGTAGCCGGACAGGGGTTGCCTACGAGCAGTACTTC. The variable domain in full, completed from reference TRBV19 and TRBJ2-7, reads DGGITQSPKYLFRKEGQNVTLSCEQNLNHDAMYWYRQDPGQGLRLIYYSQIVNDFQKGDIAEGYSVSREKKESFPLTVTSAQKNPTAFYLCASSRTGVAYEQYFGPGTRLTVT.

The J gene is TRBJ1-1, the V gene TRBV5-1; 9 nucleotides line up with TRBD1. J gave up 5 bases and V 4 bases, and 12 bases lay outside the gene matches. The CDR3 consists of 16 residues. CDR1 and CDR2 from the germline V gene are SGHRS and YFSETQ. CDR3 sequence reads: CASSPRTGAPGTEAFF. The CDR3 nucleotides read TGCGCCAGCAGCCCTCGGACAGGGGCCCCCGGGACTGAAGCTTTCTTT.

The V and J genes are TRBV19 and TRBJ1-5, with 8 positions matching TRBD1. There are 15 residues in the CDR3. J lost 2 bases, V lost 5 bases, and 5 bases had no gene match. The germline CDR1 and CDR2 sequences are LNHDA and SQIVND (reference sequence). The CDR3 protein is CASSPQGAGNQPQHF. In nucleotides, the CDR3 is TGTGCCAGTAGTCCCCAGGGGGCAGGCAATCAGCCCCAGCATTTT.

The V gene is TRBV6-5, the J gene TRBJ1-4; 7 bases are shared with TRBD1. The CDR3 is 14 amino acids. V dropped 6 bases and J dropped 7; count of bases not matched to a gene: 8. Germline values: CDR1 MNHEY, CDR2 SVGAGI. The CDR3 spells CASSRLGGSEKLFF. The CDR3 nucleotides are TGTGCCAGCAGCCGGCTAGGGGGCAGTGAAAAACTGTTTTTT.

The CDR3 reads CASSIGQGLYGYTF. The CDR3 bases are TGTGCCAGCAGTATCGGACAGGGTCTCTATGGCTACACCTTC. The rearrangement links TRBV27 to TRBJ1-2, with 8 bases aligning to TRBD1. V lost 5 bases, J lost 4 bases, and 6 bases stayed unmatched. This CDR3 is built from 14 residues. In germline, CDR1 is MNHEY, CDR2 SMNVEV (reference sequence).

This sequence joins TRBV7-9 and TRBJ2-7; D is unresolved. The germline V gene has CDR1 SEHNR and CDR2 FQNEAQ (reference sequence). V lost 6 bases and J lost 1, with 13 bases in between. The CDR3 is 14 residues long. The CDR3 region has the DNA TGTGCCAGCAGGACCATGGACCGGTCCTACGAGCAGTACTTC. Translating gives CASRTMDRSYEQYF.

The CDR3 sequence is CASSRTGLLVANYGYTF. CDR3 coding DNA: TGTGCCAGTAGTCGAACAGGGTTGTTAGTAGCTAACTATGGCTACACCTTC. The V call is TRBV19, the J call TRBJ1-2, with D possibly matching TRBD1 (6 bases). The CDR3 contains 17 residues. Looked up from germline, CDR1 is LNHDA and CDR2 is SQIVND (reference sequence). Deletions cut 5 bases from V and 0 bases from J, with 19 bases between.

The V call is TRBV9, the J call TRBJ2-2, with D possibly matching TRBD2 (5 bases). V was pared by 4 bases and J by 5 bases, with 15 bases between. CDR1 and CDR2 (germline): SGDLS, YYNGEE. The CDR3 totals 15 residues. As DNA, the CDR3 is TGTGCCAGCAGCCGACAAGGGAGTGCGACCGGGGAGCTGTTTTTT. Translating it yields CASSRQGSATGELFF.

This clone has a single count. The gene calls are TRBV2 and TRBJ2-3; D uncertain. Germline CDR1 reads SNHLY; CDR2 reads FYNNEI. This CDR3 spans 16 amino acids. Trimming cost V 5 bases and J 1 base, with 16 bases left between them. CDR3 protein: CASSRDFPDGTDTQYF. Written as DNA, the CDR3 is TGTGCCAGCAGTCGAGATTTCCCGGACGGCACAGATACGCAGTATTTT.

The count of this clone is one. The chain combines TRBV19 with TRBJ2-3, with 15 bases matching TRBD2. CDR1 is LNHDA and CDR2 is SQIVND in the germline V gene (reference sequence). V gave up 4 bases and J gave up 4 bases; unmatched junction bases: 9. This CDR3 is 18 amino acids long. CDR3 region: CASSTSGTSGRRADTQYF. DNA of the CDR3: TGTGCCAGTAGTACCTCCGGGACTAGCGGGAGGCGGGCAGATACGCAGTATTTT.

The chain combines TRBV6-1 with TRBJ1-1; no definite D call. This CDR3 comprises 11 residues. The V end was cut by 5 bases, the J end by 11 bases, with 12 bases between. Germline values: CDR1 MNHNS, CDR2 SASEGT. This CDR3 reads CASSTPLRAFF. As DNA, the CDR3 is TGTGCCAGCAGTACCCCTTTGAGGGCTTTCTTT.

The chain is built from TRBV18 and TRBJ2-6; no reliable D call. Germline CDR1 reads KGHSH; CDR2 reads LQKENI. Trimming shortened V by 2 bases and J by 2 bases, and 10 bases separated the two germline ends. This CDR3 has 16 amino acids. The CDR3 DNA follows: TGTGCCAGCTCACCAATGGTACGGGCTGGGGCCAACGTCCTGACTTTC. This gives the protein CASSPMVRAGANVLTF.

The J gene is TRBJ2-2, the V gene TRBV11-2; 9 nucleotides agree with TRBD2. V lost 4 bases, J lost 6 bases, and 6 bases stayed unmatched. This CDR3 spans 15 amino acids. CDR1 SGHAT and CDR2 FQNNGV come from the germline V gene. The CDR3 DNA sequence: TGTGCCAGCAGCTCCGAGCGGGGGGCTGCCGGGGAGCTGTTTTTT. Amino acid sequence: CASSSERGAAGELFF. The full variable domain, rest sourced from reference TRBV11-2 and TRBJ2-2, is EAGVAQSPRYKIIEKRQSVAFWCNPISGHATLYWYQQILGQGPKLLIQFQNNGVVDDSQLPKDRFSAERLKGVDSTLKIQPAKLEDSAVYLCASSSERGAAGELFFGEGSRLTVL.

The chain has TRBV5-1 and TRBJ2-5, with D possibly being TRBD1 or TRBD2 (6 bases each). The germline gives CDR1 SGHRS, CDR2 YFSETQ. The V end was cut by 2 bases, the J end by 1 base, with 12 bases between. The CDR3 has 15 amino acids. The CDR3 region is CASSFLGGTQETQYF. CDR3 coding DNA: TGCGCCAGCAGCTTTTTAGGGGGGACCCAAGAGACCCAGTACTTC.

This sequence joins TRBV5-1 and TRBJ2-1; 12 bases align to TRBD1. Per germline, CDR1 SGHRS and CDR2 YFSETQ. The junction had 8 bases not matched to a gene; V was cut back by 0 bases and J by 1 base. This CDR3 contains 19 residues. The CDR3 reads CASSLVGTGGAESYNEQFF. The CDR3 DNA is TGCGCCAGCAGCTTGGTTGGGACAGGGGGCGCGGAATCCTACAATGAGCAGTTCTTC. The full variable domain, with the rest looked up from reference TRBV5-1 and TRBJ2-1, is KAGVTQTPRYLIKTRGQQVTLSCSPISGHRSVSWYQQTPGQGLQFLFEYFSETQRNKGNFPGRFSGRQFSNSRSEMNVSTLELGDSALYLCASSLVGTGGAESYNEQFFGPGTRLTVL.

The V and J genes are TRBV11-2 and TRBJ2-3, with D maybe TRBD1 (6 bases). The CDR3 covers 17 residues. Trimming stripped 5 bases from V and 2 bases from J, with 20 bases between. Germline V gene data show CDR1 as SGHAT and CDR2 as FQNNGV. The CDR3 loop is CASSPSTRQAVTDTQYF. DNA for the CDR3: TGTGCCAGCAGCCCCTCCACGAGACAGGCAGTCACAGATACGCAGTATTTT.